This entry describes one T cell receptor (beta chain). In the original analysis: Quantification of nucleated cells was approximated via reference gene primer amplification. Method: immunoSEQ multiplex PCR; TCRdb's copy keeps in-frame clones and lacks some. V, J and clone size derive from that table, while D and trimming were established from the DNA sequence. This sample has more than 200,000 clones, with around 85% found just once. The data originate from a study of blood T cell repertoires in COVID-19. Study summary: Donors in the United States, Italy and Spain gave samples during acute or convalescent COVID-19.

V lost 2 bases to trimming and J lost 4 bases; unmatched junction nucleotides: 8. The CDR3 length is 17 residues. CDR1 and CDR2 from the germline V gene are MDHEN and SYDVKM. This sequence was found in a woman aged 40-49 years with active or convalescent COVID-19. The J gene is TRBJ1-3, the V gene TRBV28; 10 positions match TRBD1. Sequencing input: peripheral blood. The CDR3 reads CASSLPGTGVGGNTIYF. For the CDR3, the DNA is TGTGCCAGCAGTTTACCTGGGACAGGGGTGGGCGGAAACACCATATATTTT. Using reference TRBV28 and TRBJ1-3 for the parts outside the CDR3, the full variable domain is DVKVTQSSRYLVKRTGEKVFLECVQDMDHENMFWYRQDPGLGLRLIYFSYDVKMKEKGDIPEGYSVSREKKERFSLILESASTNQTSMYLCASSLPGTGVGGNTIYFGEGSWLTVV.